Below, 29 T cell receptor beta chains from the same sample are listed, as sequenced in a study of radiation and T cells in renal cell carcinoma. Noted time point: blood 2 weeks post-SBRT. The treatment: 15 Gy SBRT to primary tumor, nephrectomy 4 weeks later. This table comes from immunoSEQ multiplex PCR, and its TCRdb copy is limited to in-frame clones, with some not included. The sample carries some 120,000 clones, 65% to 85% recorded once. The material was blood, obtained from a patient whose treatment included radiotherapy and nephrectomy. The receptors were gathered from a man aged 50-59 years with renal cell carcinoma.

The chain is built from TRBV6-5 and TRBJ1-2, with no clear D. CDR1 and CDR2 (germline): MNHEY, SVGAGI. CDR3 size: 11 residues. Trimming shortened V by 10 bases and J by 2 bases, and 8 bases separated the two germline ends. The CDR3 DNA reads TGTGCCATCCGGACCAACTATGGCTACACCTTC. As protein: CAIRTNYGYTF.

This clone was seen once. The rearrangement links TRBV6-5 to TRBJ2-2; 8 bases align to TRBD1. Germline V CDR1 and CDR2: MNHEY, SVGAGI. The CDR3 sequence is 13 residues long. The V segment lost 6 bases and the J segment 7 bases; nucleotides outside the gene matches: 4. The CDR3 DNA is TGTGCCAGCAGCCGAGACAGGGGCGGGGAGCTGTTTTTT. This gives the protein CASSRDRGGELFF.

The chain uses TRBV10-3 and TRBJ2-1, with unresolved D. The CDR3 runs to 13 residues. Germline CDR1 ENHRY, CDR2 SYGVKD. V lost 0 bases and J lost 8, with 8 bases in between. CDR3 residues: CAISESGSHEQFF. The CDR3 nucleotides read TGTGCCATCAGTGAGTCTGGAAGTCATGAGCAGTTCTTC.

The CDR3 protein is CASSRLSNEKLFF. CDR3 coding DNA: TGTGCCAGTAGTAGGCTTTCTAATGAAAAACTGTTTTTT. V is TRBV19 and J is TRBJ1-4; no definite D call. In germline, CDR1 is LNHDA, CDR2 SQIVND (reference sequence). V was pared by 4 bases and J by 3 bases, with 6 bases between. The CDR3 extends over 13 amino acids.

This chain connects TRBV7-2 to TRBJ2-5; D remains ambiguous. CDR1 and CDR2 from the germline V gene are SGHTA and FQGNSA. V lost 3 bases to trimming and J lost 2 bases, with 10 bases between them. The CDR3 runs 14 residues. The CDR3 nucleotides are TGTGCCAGCAGCTTCCGAGGCCGGCAAGAGACCCAGTACTTC. Protein product: CASSFRGRQETQYF. Full variable domain (remainder filled in from reference TRBV7-2 and TRBJ2-5): GAGVSQSPSNKVTEKGKDVELRCDPISGHTALYWYRQSLGQGLEFLIYFQGNSAPDKSGLPSDRFSAERTGGSVSTLTIQRTQQEDSAVYLCASSFRGRQETQYFGPGTRLLVL.

The CDR3 coding sequence is TGTGCCAGCAGTTTTTTCCCAGGAGGGAGGGCTGCCAATGAGCAGTTCTTC. Amino acid sequence: CASSFFPGGRAANEQFF. The chain uses TRBV27 and TRBJ2-1; TRBD2 matches 7 bases. The trim removed 3 bases at V and 6 bases at J, leaving 14 bases unmatched. Germline V gives CDR1 MNHEY, CDR2 SMNVEV (reference sequence). This CDR3 has 17 residues.

This chain joins TRBV19 and TRBJ2-5; TRBD2 matches 7 bases. Germline CDR1 and CDR2: LNHDA and SQIVND (reference sequence). The CDR3 is 20 amino acids. The J segment lost 4 bases and the V segment lost 6 bases, leaving 26 bases of the junction unmatched. The CDR3 spells CASSDPRTVTSRASLETQYF. In DNA form, the CDR3 reads TGTGCCAGTAGCGACCCCAGGACTGTGACTAGCCGGGCCTCTTTAGAGACCCAGTACTTC.

The chain is built from TRBV28 and TRBJ2-2; TRBD1 might be the D (5 bases). Germline CDR1 MDHEN, CDR2 SYDVKM. The CDR3 is 15 amino acids. The V end was cut by 7 bases, the J end by 7 bases, with 19 bases between. The CDR3 nucleotides read TGTGCCAGCACCCGATATCAGGGTTTAGGCGGGGAGCTGTTTTTT. This translates into CASTRYQGLGGELFF.

V usage is TRBV6-1 and J usage is TRBJ2-5, with D possibly being TRBD2 (7 bases). The CDR3 is made up of 17 amino acids. The ends were cut back, 2 bases at V and 5 bases at J, with 21 bases in the middle. Germline CDR1 MNHNS, CDR2 SASEGT. Written as DNA, the CDR3 is TGTGCCAGCAGTGAAAGGGAGGGAACGGGGGGCGGTGAGACCCAGTACTTC. This translates into CASSEREGTGGGETQYF.

In its sample, this clone was seen a few times. V gene TRBV6-5 combines with J gene TRBJ1-3; D gene uncertain. The CDR3 contains 12 residues. The V gene lost 8 bases and the J gene lost 0 bases, with 5 bases spanning the gap. Germline values: CDR1 MNHEY, CDR2 SVGAGI. The CDR3 sequence: CASQSSGNTIYF. The CDR3 region has the DNA TGTGCCAGCCAAAGCTCTGGAAACACCATATATTTT.

The chain has TRBV7-3 and TRBJ2-3; possibly TRBD1 for D (5 bases). CDR1 SGHTA and CDR2 FQGTGA come from the germline V gene. The CDR3 is made up of 14 amino acids. The V and J ends lost 5 bases and 3 bases respectively, with 12 bases between them. CDR3 region: CASSPDSATDTQYF. DNA for the CDR3: TGTGCCAGCAGCCCAGACAGTGCGACAGATACGCAGTATTTT.

This clone has just one count. This chain links TRBV27 with TRBJ2-7, with TRBD1 identical over 8 bases. The CDR3 length is 16 residues. The V gene's germline CDR1 is MNHEY and CDR2 SMNVEV (reference sequence). V lost 0 bases and J lost 2; bases outside the gene matches: 6. The CDR3 region is CASSLSGRGPPYEQYF. The CDR3 region has the DNA TGTGCCAGCAGTTTATCCGGCAGGGGGCCCCCCTACGAGCAGTACTTC.

The genes are TRBV2 and TRBJ1-1; no clear D gene. The CDR3 loop spans 13 amino acids. Between the trimmed V and J ends, which lost 6 bases and 1 base, there was a span of 9 bases. Germline V gene data show CDR1 as SNHLY and CDR2 as FYNNEI. The DNA for the CDR3 is TGTGCCAGCAGCGTTAACGAGAACACTGAAGCTTTCTTT. It specifies CASSVNENTEAFF.

The V gene is TRBV7-8, the J gene TRBJ2-7, with D perhaps TRBD1 or TRBD2 (5 bases each). Germline lookup yields CDR1 SGHVS and CDR2 FQNEAQ. V shed 5 bases and J shed 1 base, with 15 bases lying between them. This CDR3 has 15 residues. CDR3 sequence (DNA): TGTGCCAGCAGCGCTTTCCCTGGGGGTTCCTACGAGCAGTACTTC. As protein: CASSAFPGGSYEQYF.

The V call is TRBV4-2, the J call TRBJ2-3, with TRBD1 identical over 12 bases. V was clipped by 0 bases and J by 6 bases; unmatched bases: 10. CDR1 and CDR2 from the germline V gene are LGHNA and YNFKEQ. There are 18 residues in the CDR3. The CDR3 loop reads CASSQDSTGQGAGDTQYF. In nucleotides, the CDR3 is TGTGCCAGCAGCCAAGATAGTACGGGACAGGGGGCTGGCGATACGCAGTATTTT.

This chain joins TRBV18 and TRBJ2-7; D is ambiguous. CDR1 and CDR2 from the germline V gene are KGHSH and LQKENI. Trimming pared 3 bases from V and 0 bases from J, leaving 12 bases between. The CDR3 runs to 15 residues. In DNA, the CDR3 is TGTGCCAGCTCACCGGCGCCCATATCCTCCTACGAGCAGTACTTC. It codes for CASSPAPISSYEQYF.

J is TRBJ1-1 and V is TRBV4-1; 8 bases are a match to TRBD1. The CDR3 is made up of 14 amino acids. Germline V gives CDR1 MGHRA, CDR2 YSYEKL. Trimming took 4 bases from V and 1 from J; bases not matched to a gene: 2. The CDR3 protein is CASSPQGANTEAFF. CDR3 DNA sequence: TGCGCCAGCAGCCCTCAGGGGGCGAACACTGAAGCTTTCTTT.

The chain combines TRBV6-6 with TRBJ1-1, with a tentative D call TRBD1 (5 bases). This CDR3 is 13 amino acids long. The V end was cut by 9 bases, the J end by 3 bases, with 14 bases between. In germline, CDR1 is MNHNY, CDR2 SVGAGI (reference sequence). The CDR3 here is CASTGLGDTEAFF. DNA of the CDR3: TGTGCCAGTACGGGGCTCGGGGACACTGAAGCTTTCTTT.

This clone has a single count. V and J are TRBV5-5 and TRBJ2-7; 7 bases align to TRBD1. Germline CDR1 reads SGHKS; CDR2 reads YYEKEE (reference sequence). The CDR3 covers 13 residues. The junction had 7 bases not matched to a gene; V was cut back by 5 bases and J by 5 bases. CDR3 sequence reads: CASRLTGLNEQYF. The CDR3 DNA reads as TGTGCCAGCAGATTGACAGGGCTGAACGAGCAGTACTTC.

This clone was found once. The J gene is TRBJ2-1, the V gene TRBV4-1, with 11 bases identical to TRBD2. The CDR3 length is 17 residues. The germline gives CDR1 MGHRA, CDR2 YSYEKL. V was pared by 0 bases and J by 2 bases, with 3 bases of the junction left unmatched. CDR3 sequence: CASSQDLAGGPYNEQFF. CDR3 nucleotide sequence: TGCGCCAGCAGCCAAGATCTAGCGGGAGGCCCCTACAATGAGCAGTTCTTC.

The chain has TRBV11-2 and TRBJ1-1, with TRBD1 identical over 7 bases. There are 14 residues in the CDR3. The junction had 6 bases not matched to a gene; V was cut back by 6 bases and J by 2 bases. CDR1 is SGHAT, CDR2 FQNNGV, per germline. The CDR3 DNA follows: TGTGCCAGCAGGACGGACAGGATAAACACTGAAGCTTTCTTT. As protein: CASRTDRINTEAFF.

The chain carries TRBV6-1 and TRBJ2-7, with 8 nucleotides matching TRBD2. The length of the CDR3 is 16 residues. Germline-derived CDR1 and CDR2 are MNHNS and SASEGT. V trimming: 3 bases; J trimming: 4 bases; junction bases outside the gene matches: 11. Here the CDR3 reads CASSDLPPGLDYEQYF. As DNA, the CDR3 is TGTGCCAGCAGTGACCTACCCCCGGGACTAGATTACGAGCAGTACTTC.

CDR3 sequence: CASSEAPEQFF. For the CDR3, the DNA is TGTGCCAGCAGTGAAGCGCCCGAGCAGTTCTTC. The V call is TRBV2, the J call TRBJ2-1; D remains ambiguous. This CDR3 region has 11 residues. Germline CDR1 reads SNHLY; CDR2 reads FYNNEI. The ends were cut back, 0 bases at V and 10 bases at J, with 4 bases in the middle.

The CDR3 DNA reads TGTGCCAGCAGTTCCCGACAGGGAGGGACCATATATTTT. It codes for CASSSRQGGTIYF. This chain connects TRBV6-5 to TRBJ1-3, with 7 bases fitting TRBD1. CDR1 MNHEY and CDR2 SVGAGI come from the germline V gene. The junction had 7 bases not matched to a gene; V was cut back by 4 bases and J by 10 bases. The CDR3 totals 13 residues.

The chain carries TRBV6-6 and TRBJ1-2, with D possibly TRBD1 on 5 matching bases. V dropped 5 bases and J dropped 6 bases, with 13 bases sitting between them. The V gene's germline CDR1 is MNHNY and CDR2 SVGAGI (reference sequence). The CDR3 consists of 13 residues. The CDR3 region has the DNA TGTGCCAGCAGTCGCAGGGAATCGGATGGCTACACCTTC. It yields the protein CASSRRESDGYTF.

The chain employs TRBV6-5 and TRBJ2-3; weak D call: TRBD2 (6 bases). Germline loops: CDR1 MNHEY, CDR2 SVGAGI. The CDR3 runs to 15 residues. Trimming cost V 2 bases and J 2 bases, with 11 bases left between them. CDR3 DNA sequence: TGTGCCAGCAGTTACAGCCGGGGGTACACAGATACGCAGTATTTT. This gives the protein CASSYSRGYTDTQYF.

This clone appeared once. The chain joins TRBV9 to TRBJ1-1, with unresolved D. This CDR3 comprises 14 residues. Trimming left V 0 bases short and J 0 bases short, with 6 bases between. Germline V gene data show CDR1 as SGDLS and CDR2 as YYNGEE. CDR3 in amino acids: CASSVDALNTEAFF. The CDR3 bases are TGTGCCAGCAGCGTAGATGCGTTGAACACTGAAGCTTTCTTT.

The chain recombines TRBV15 with TRBJ2-7, with 7 bases fitting TRBD1. Unmatched junction bases numbered 8, after V lost 4 bases and J lost 2 bases. This CDR3 has 15 amino acids. Germline CDR1 and CDR2: LNHNV and YYDKDF (reference sequence). CDR3 nucleotides: TGTGCCACCAGCAAAGGGACAGACGTAGCCTACGAGCAGTACTTC. It specifies CATSKGTDVAYEQYF.

This clone came up a few times. At one end the junction does not follow the germline gene, possibly because of a read error. The V call is TRBV29-1, the J call TRBJ1-1; D is uncertain. The CDR3 is made up of 11 amino acids. Germline V CDR1 and CDR2: SQVTM, ANQGSEA. Here the CDR3 DNA reads TGCAGCGTTGAATGGCCGCATGGTGTTCTCTTT. This codes for CSVEWPHGVLF.